This TCR beta chain was documented in a study of blood T cell repertoires in COVID-19. Study background: PBMCs, B-cell-depleted T cells, or T cells provided the cDNA or gDNA that made up the material.

This table comes from immunoSEQ multiplex PCR, and its TCRdb copy is limited to in-frame clones, with some not included. Of about 160,000 clones listed, about 88% were seen once; the top ten hold 15% to 20%. In germline, CDR1 is LNHDA, CDR2 SQIVND (reference sequence). The CDR3 runs 14 residues. V was pared by 4 bases and J by 4 bases, with 6 bases of the junction left unmatched. In this sample, this clone turned up once. The sequenced material came from peripheral blood. The clonotype comes from a man between 60 and 70 years old with active or convalescent COVID-19. The chain combines TRBV19 with TRBJ1-2, with 7 bases aligning to TRBD1. DNA of the CDR3: TGTGCCAGTAGTACAGGGGGGCGCCCCTATGGCTACACCTTC. This gives the protein CASSTGGRPYGYTF.